The 20 T cell receptor beta chains given below trace back to one sample, sequenced in a study of blood T cell repertoires in COVID-19. Assay used: immunoSEQ multiplex PCR; TCRdb lists only in-frame clones, some missing. Among roughly 400,000 clones listed, roughly 91% were seen once. Sequencing was carried out using PBMCs or T cells enriched from blood (not recorded which). The receptors originated from a woman aged 25 to 39 who had recovered from COVID-19.

The chain has TRBV7-3 and TRBJ1-5, with D possibly matching TRBD1 (6 bases). CDR1 and CDR2 from the germline V gene are SGHTA and FQGTGA. V was shortened by 4 bases and J by 6 bases, with 22 bases between the two germline ends. The CDR3 sequence is 17 residues long. The CDR3, as DNA: TGTGCCAGCAGCTCCCAAGGACAGTTGTCGACATTTCAGCCCCAGCATTTT. As protein: CASSSQGQLSTFQPQHF.

The CDR3 loop is CASSLATGGMGQPQHF. The CDR3 coding sequence is TGTGCCAGCAGCTTGGCCACAGGGGGCATGGGTCAGCCCCAGCATTTT. The rearrangement joins TRBV7-9 to TRBJ1-5, with 9 bases identical to TRBD1. Per the germline V gene, CDR1 is SEHNR and CDR2 is FQNEAQ (reference sequence). V was clipped by 3 bases and J by 6 bases; unmatched bases: 9. There are 16 residues in the CDR3.

The chain recombines TRBV7-8 with TRBJ2-7, with 8 bases fitting TRBD1. This CDR3 has 16 residues. Trimming cost V 4 bases and J 1 base; bases outside gene matches: 9. Germline CDR1 SGHVS, CDR2 FQNEAQ. In nucleotides, the CDR3 is TGTGCCAGCAGCTCATACTCCGGGACAGGTTCCTACGAGCAGTACTTC. Translating it yields CASSSYSGTGSYEQYF.

This rearrangement joins TRBV7-3 to TRBJ1-6; unclear D gene. The CDR3 contains 15 residues. The V end lost 4 bases, the J end lost 7 bases, and 14 bases lay between the germline ends. Per germline, CDR1 SGHTA and CDR2 FQGTGA. CDR3 in amino acids: CASSSEASRNSPLHF. DNA for the CDR3: TGTGCCAGCAGCTCAGAGGCATCTCGAAATTCACCCCTCCACTTT.

The J gene is TRBJ1-5, the V gene TRBV19; D gene uncertain. Trimming stripped 2 bases from V and 5 bases from J, with 7 bases between. CDR1 LNHDA and CDR2 SQIVND come from the germline V gene (reference sequence). The CDR3 runs to 13 residues. CDR3 loop: CASSISLDQPQHF. As DNA, the CDR3 is TGTGCCAGTAGTATATCCCTAGATCAGCCCCAGCATTTT.

The V call is TRBV19, the J call TRBJ2-3; 10 bases align to TRBD2. The CDR3 extends over 15 amino acids. With 9 bases clipped from V and 6 bases from J, the junction kept 12 bases outside the gene matches. Germline loops: CDR1 LNHDA, CDR2 SQIVND (reference sequence). CDR3 protein: CASGPSGSSADTQYF. The CDR3 DNA is TGTGCCAGCGGCCCTAGCGGGAGTAGTGCGGATACGCAGTATTTT.

The chain combines TRBV9 with TRBJ1-1; D gene unclear. The CDR3 spans 14 residues. V lost 4 bases and J 0 bases, leaving 10 bases between the germline ends. CDR1 SGDLS and CDR2 YYNGEE come from the germline V gene. The DNA for the CDR3 is TGTGCCAGCAGCATAACCGGGGTGAACACTGAAGCTTTCTTT. Translated: CASSITGVNTEAFF. The full variable domain, with the rest looked up from reference TRBV9 and TRBJ1-1, is DSGVTQTPKHLITATGQRVTLRCSPRSGDLSVYWYQQSLDQGLQFLIQYYNGEERAKGNILERFSAQQFPDLHSELNLSSLELGDSALYFCASSITGVNTEAFFGQGTRLTVV.

This chain joins TRBV19 and TRBJ2-1; 7 bases align to TRBD1. There are 18 residues in the CDR3. Trimming at V came to 3 bases and at J to 0 bases, leaving 11 bases not matched to a gene. Germline lookup yields CDR1 LNHDA and CDR2 SQIVND (reference sequence). CDR3 region: CASSIEQGTPSSYNEQFF. CDR3 nucleotides: TGTGCCAGTAGTATCGAACAGGGGACCCCAAGCTCCTACAATGAGCAGTTCTTC.

The CDR3 nucleotides read TGTGCCAGCAGCCAAGGACCGACTCCCTACTACGAGCAGTACTTC. Protein sequence: CASSQGPTPYYEQYF. This chain links TRBV3-1 (or the pseudogene TRBV3-2) with TRBJ2-7; no clear D gene. Germline lookup yields CDR1 LGHDT and CDR2 YNNKEL (reference sequence). Trimming took off 1 base at V and 3 bases at J, with 13 bases between the two ends. The CDR3 length is 15 residues.

This clone was observed a single time. The chain has TRBV11-1 and TRBJ2-4, with TRBD2 matching over 8 bases. Trimming took 5 bases from V and 3 from J; bases not matched to a gene: 6. The length of the CDR3 is 15 residues. The germline CDR1 and CDR2 sequences are SGHAT and FQDESV (reference sequence). DNA for the CDR3: TGTGCCAGCAGCCCGGGGGGGCGGGACAAAAACATTCAGTACTTC. Protein: CASSPGGRDKNIQYF.

The chain employs TRBV20-1 and TRBJ2-7; a weak D match, TRBD1 (6 bases). Trimming removed 3 bases from V and 3 bases from J, with 9 bases in between. The CDR3 has 12 amino acids. Germline assignment: CDR1 DFQATT and CDR2 SNEGSKA (reference sequence). The CDR3 protein is CSASRTDYEQYF. The CDR3, as DNA: TGCAGTGCTAGTCGGACAGACTACGAGCAGTACTTC.

J is TRBJ2-7 and V is TRBV19, with D perhaps matching TRBD1 (5 bases). The CDR3 runs to 12 residues. CDR1 and CDR2 (germline): LNHDA, SQIVND (reference sequence). Deletions cut 8 bases from V and 5 bases from J, with 13 bases between. CDR3 sequence reads: CASWDSRDEQYF. CDR3 DNA sequence: TGTGCCAGTTGGGATTCCAGGGACGAGCAGTACTTC.

This chain connects TRBV3-1 (or the pseudogene TRBV3-2) to TRBJ2-2; no clear D gene. V lost 2 bases and J 6 bases, leaving 16 bases between the germline ends. Germline CDR1 and CDR2: LGHDT and YNNKEL (reference sequence). The CDR3 totals 16 residues. The CDR3 DNA sequence: TGTGCCAGCAGCCAACCAACCGGTACAGTTGCCGGGGAGCTGTTTTTT. Translation gives CASSQPTGTVAGELFF.

This clone was detected once. This rearrangement joins TRBV6-5 to TRBJ1-1, with D possibly being TRBD1 (5 bases). Deletions cut 5 bases from V and 0 bases from J, with 10 bases between. The CDR3 covers 14 residues. The germline V gene encodes CDR1 MNHEY and CDR2 SVGAGI. The DNA for the CDR3 is TGTGCCAGCAGTACCTTGACAGTGAACACTGAAGCTTTCTTT. The encoded protein is CASSTLTVNTEAFF.

V gene TRBV7-9 combines with J gene TRBJ1-1; D perhaps matches TRBD1 (6 bases). Trimming shortened V by 3 bases and J by 4 bases, and 15 bases separated the two germline ends. This CDR3 is 15 amino acids long. CDR1 is SEHNR, CDR2 FQNEAQ, per germline (reference sequence). The CDR3 loop reads CASSFRDTSGTEAFF. In DNA, the CDR3 is TGTGCCAGCAGCTTCCGGGACACATCAGGCACTGAAGCTTTCTTT. Full variable domain (missing parts from reference TRBV7-9 and TRBJ1-1): DTGVSQNPRHKITKRGQNVTFRCDPISEHNRLYWYRQTLGQGPEFLTYFQNEAQLEKSRLLSDRFSAERPKGSFSTLEIQRTEQGDSAMYLCASSFRDTSGTEAFFGQGTRLTVV.

The chain recombines TRBV7-3 with TRBJ2-1, with TRBD2 matching over 11 bases. Germline V gene sequence: CDR1 SGHTA, CDR2 FQGTGA. Trimming took 5 bases from V and 4 from J; bases not matched to a gene: 4. The CDR3 is 15 residues long. In DNA form, the CDR3 reads TGTGCCAGCAGCCCCCTAGCGGGGGGATACAATGAGCAGTTCTTC. This encodes CASSPLAGGYNEQFF.

The V gene is TRBV23-1, the J gene TRBJ2-1, with unresolved D. TRBV23-1 is classed as an ORF, of uncertain function. V gave up 6 bases and J gave up 0 bases, with 6 bases separating them. The CDR3 spans 13 residues. CDR3 loop: CASRRCSYNEQFF. The DNA for the CDR3 is TGCGCCAGCAGGCGTTGCTCCTACAATGAGCAGTTCTTC.

Details on this clone: Other DNA variants within this sample encode the same CDR3. The J gene is TRBJ2-1, the V gene TRBV29-1; D remains unclear. The V end lost 4 bases, the J end lost 0 bases, and 7 bases lay between the germline ends. This CDR3 comprises 13 residues. Looked up from germline, CDR1 is SQVTM and CDR2 is ANQGSEA. The CDR3 DNA is TGCAGCGTTGGACGAGGCTCCTACAATGAGCAGTTCTTC. This codes for CSVGRGSYNEQFF.

The table lists this clone with a count of one. V and J are TRBV19 and TRBJ1-2; no reliable D call. This CDR3 has 12 amino acids. Deletions cut 6 bases from V and 4 bases from J, with 9 bases between. Germline V gene lookup returns CDR1 LNHDA and CDR2 SQIVND (reference sequence). As DNA, the CDR3 is TGTGCCAGTAGGGCCAGAATCTATGGCTACACCTTC. This codes for CASRARIYGYTF.

This clone was observed a single time. This chain links TRBV3-1 (or the pseudogene TRBV3-2) with TRBJ2-3; D uncertain. V was clipped by 1 base and J by 2 bases, with 13 bases between them. Germline CDR1 LGHDT, CDR2 YNNKEL (reference sequence). The CDR3 length is 16 residues. CDR3 coding DNA: TGTGCCAGCAGCCAAGGACCCCTAGATTACACAGATACGCAGTATTTT. This gives the protein CASSQGPLDYTDTQYF.